The text below deals with one T cell receptor beta chain. What it binds is not known. How the authors handled the data: Junction-only sequences produced by ImmunoSEQ had no quality scores, so filtering differed. Some clones are missing from TCRdb's copy, which holds only in-frame ones; the method was immunoSEQ multiplex PCR. V and J calls and clone size are as listed in that table; D and trimming were resolved from the DNA. This repertoire shows about 980,000 clones, approximately 80% found once; its top ten account for over 1.3%. The data were taken from a study of shared clonotypes between healthy human individuals. General study points: Memory subsets generally showed lower estimated richness than naive subsets. Sorted-subset sequencing was shown by rarefaction to be incomplete despite large depth.

HIV-negative, healthy adults without recent acute infections or vaccinations were the donors. The sequence derives from a man aged 18 to 30 in good health. Source material: memory CD4+ T cells sorted from blood. Subset reported: CD45RA-negative fraction.

CDR3 sequence: CASNPKTGTGELFF. The CDR3 nucleotides read TGTGCCAGCAACCCGAAGACAGGCACCGGGGAGCTGTTTTTT. V is TRBV7-9 and J is TRBJ2-2; possibly TRBD1 for D (6 bases). Trimming took 7 bases from V and 4 from J, leaving 13 bases between them. This CDR3 is 14 amino acids long. Per germline, CDR1 SEHNR and CDR2 FQNEAQ (reference sequence). Complete variable domain (other parts from reference TRBV7-9 and TRBJ2-2): DTGVSQNPRHKITKRGQNVTFRCDPISEHNRLYWYRQTLGQGPEFLTYFQNEAQLEKSRLLSDRFSAERPKGSFSTLEIQRTEQGDSAMYLCASNPKTGTGELFFGEGSRLTVL.